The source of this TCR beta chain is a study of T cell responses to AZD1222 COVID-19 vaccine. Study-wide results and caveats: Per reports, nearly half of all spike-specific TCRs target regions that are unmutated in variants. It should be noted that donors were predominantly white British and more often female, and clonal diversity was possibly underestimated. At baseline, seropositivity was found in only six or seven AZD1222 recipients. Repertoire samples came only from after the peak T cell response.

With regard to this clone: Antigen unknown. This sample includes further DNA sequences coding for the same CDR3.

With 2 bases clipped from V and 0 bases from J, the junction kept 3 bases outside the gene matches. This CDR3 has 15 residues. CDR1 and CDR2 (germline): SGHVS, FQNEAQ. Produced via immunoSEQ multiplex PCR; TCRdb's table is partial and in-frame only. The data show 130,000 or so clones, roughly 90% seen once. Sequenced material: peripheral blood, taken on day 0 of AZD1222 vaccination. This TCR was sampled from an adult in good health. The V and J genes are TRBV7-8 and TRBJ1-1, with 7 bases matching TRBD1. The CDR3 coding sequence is TGTGCCAGCAGCTTATTGACAGGGATGAACACTGAAGCTTTCTTT. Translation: CASSLLTGMNTEAFF.